Shown below are 32 T cell receptor beta chains from a single sample sequenced in a study of Graves' ophthalmopathy and Graves' hyperthyroidism. The sequenced template was RNA, covering the TCR beta CDR3 region. In the first round, RT-PCR was carried out with HTBI primers, and a multiplex PCR formed the second round. TCRdb redid the calling of the multiplex PCR reads with MiXCR, one entry per CDR3 protein. The sample lists roughly 500,000 distinct CDR3 sequences; around an eighth were seen once. Sequencing was performed on blood. The receptors were gathered from a woman aged 25 to 39 with Graves' ophthalmopathy.

This clonotype was seen many times. This rearrangement joins TRBV4-2 to TRBJ1-6; D remains ambiguous. Trimming pared 0 bases from V and 8 bases from J, leaving 8 bases between. The CDR3 extends over 14 amino acids. CDR1 LGHNA and CDR2 YNFKEQ come from the germline V gene. The CDR3 coding sequence is TGTGCCAGCAGCCAAGATTTAATTGATTCACCCCTCCACTTT. It specifies CASSQDLIDSPLHF.

The rearrangement links TRBV9 to TRBJ2-4; D perhaps matches TRBD2 (5 bases). CDR3 length: 11 amino acids. V lost 4 bases, J lost 14 bases, and 13 bases lay in between. Germline V CDR1 and CDR2: SGDLS, YYNGEE. The CDR3, as DNA: TGTGCCAGCAGCCCCGGGGTGCTTAAGTACTTC. Protein product: CASSPGVLKYF. Full variable domain (remainder filled in from reference TRBV9 and TRBJ2-4): DSGVTQTPKHLITATGQRVTLRCSPRSGDLSVYWYQQSLDQGLQFLIQYYNGEERAKGNILERFSAQQFPDLHSELNLSSLELGDSALYFCASSPGVLKYFGAGTRLSVL.

Concerning this clonotype: A much larger clone sits a single nucleotide away, making a read error possible. Lacking the conserved final phenylalanine or tryptophan, this CDR3 likely reflects a read error. The chain couples TRBV12-3 or TRBV12-4 to TRBJ2-5; maybe TRBD1 (6 bases). CDR3 length: 14 residues. Trimming cost V 5 bases and J 2 bases, with 12 bases left between them. The CDR3 loop reads CASSATTGQETQYL. CDR3 coding DNA: TGTGCCAGCAGTGCAACCACAGGGCAAGAGACCCAGTACCTC.

This clonotype was picked up many times. The chain employs TRBV10-1 and TRBJ1-5; 8 bases map to TRBD1. The CDR3 loop spans 16 amino acids. Per the germline V gene, CDR1 is WNHNN and CDR2 is SYGVQD (reference sequence). J gave up 7 bases and V 6 bases, and 14 bases lay outside the gene matches. The chain's CDR3 is CASRRMQAGGCQPQHF. Written as DNA, the CDR3 is TGCGCCAGCAGACGAATGCAGGCAGGGGGCTGCCAGCCCCAGCATTTT.

CDR3 loop: CASSPLGSYEQYF. The CDR3 DNA is TGTGCCAGCAGCCCCCTGGGGTCTTACGAGCAGTACTTC. This chain uses TRBV7-2 with TRBJ2-7, with unresolved D. CDR1 is SGHTA, CDR2 FQGNSA, per germline. CDR3 length: 13 amino acids. Trimming took 5 bases from V and 4 from J, leaving 12 bases between them.

This clonotype was detected many times. V gene TRBV7-8 combines with J gene TRBJ2-5; 12 positions agree with TRBD2. CDR3 length equals 19 residues. Germline assignment: CDR1 SGHVS and CDR2 FQNEAQ. V lost 0 bases and J lost 3; bases outside the gene matches: 11. This CDR3 is CASSLARVSSGRGKETQYF. CDR3 bases: TGTGCCAGCAGCTTAGCGCGGGTATCTAGCGGGAGGGGTAAAGAGACCCAGTACTTC.

This clonotype was detected only a few times. The rearrangement joins TRBV20-1 to TRBJ2-7; 9 bases match TRBD1. The trim removed 0 bases at V and 2 bases at J, leaving 8 bases unmatched. Germline CDR1 and CDR2: DFQATT and SNEGSKA (reference sequence). The CDR3 is 16 amino acids. The CDR3 spells CSARDRDRVLPYEQYF. Here the CDR3 DNA reads TGCAGTGCTAGAGATAGGGACAGGGTTCTCCCCTACGAGCAGTACTTC.

This chain connects TRBV20-1 to TRBJ1-2; 7 positions match TRBD1. The length of the CDR3 is 13 residues. Germline trimming cut 6 bases from V and 4 bases from J; bases unmatched to any gene: 8. Per the germline V gene, CDR1 is DFQATT and CDR2 is SNEGSKA (reference sequence). The CDR3 sequence is CSAGAGQFYGYTF. CDR3 DNA: TGCAGTGCCGGGGCGGGACAGTTCTATGGCTACACCTTC.

The gene calls are TRBV4-1 and TRBJ1-2; D is unclear. CDR3 length: 14 residues. The germline CDR1 and CDR2 sequences are MGHRA and YSYEKL. Trimming left V 2 bases short and J 4 bases short, with 11 bases between. CDR3 in DNA: TGCGCCAGCAGCCAATTTGGGGTAACCTATGGCTACACCTTC. Residues: CASSQFGVTYGYTF.

Ten or more counts support this clonotype. The genes are TRBV2 and TRBJ2-5; the D is unclear. This CDR3 has 11 amino acids. Germline lookup yields CDR1 SNHLY and CDR2 FYNNEI. Deletions cut 7 bases from V and 3 bases from J, with 6 bases between. CDR3 amino acids: CASTGEETQYF. CDR3 in DNA: TGTGCCAGCACAGGAGAAGAGACCCAGTACTTC.

This clonotype occurred once. The missing conserved phenylalanine or tryptophan at the end of this CDR3 makes a read error likely. The chain is built from TRBV11-3 and TRBJ2-7; no definite D call. The V end lost 4 bases, the J end lost 2 bases, and 15 bases lay between the germline ends. The CDR3 runs to 15 residues. Germline CDR1 reads SGHNT; CDR2 reads YENEEA. The chain's CDR3 is CASSSSYSMAYEQYY. As DNA, the CDR3 is TGTGCCAGCAGCTCAAGCTACTCCATGGCCTACGAGCAGTACTAC.

There are many counts of this clonotype. The gene calls are TRBV12-3 or TRBV12-4 and TRBJ1-3, with no clear D. The CDR3 has 15 amino acids. Trimming stripped 3 bases from V and 0 bases from J, with 9 bases between. For the CDR3, the DNA is TGTGCCAGCAGTTTCGAGGGAATCTCTGGAAACACCATATATTTT. Residues: CASSFEGISGNTIYF.

This clonotype was seen repeatedly, ten times or more. A clone one base away is much larger, so this may be a read error. CDR3 residues: CASSGTGLEAFF. The CDR3 bases are TGTGCCAGCAGTGGGACAGGGCTTGAAGCTTTCTTT. The chain couples TRBV2 to TRBJ1-1; 8 nucleotides agree with TRBD1. The CDR3 loop spans 12 amino acids. The V and J ends lost 4 bases and 7 bases, in that order; junction bases with no gene match: 2. Germline V gene sequence: CDR1 SNHLY, CDR2 FYNNEI.

This clonotype was observed many times. This rearrangement joins TRBV7-3 to TRBJ2-5, with 7 bases fitting TRBD2. The V gene's germline CDR1 is SGHTA and CDR2 FQGTGA. The V and J ends lost 5 bases and 5 bases, in that order; junction bases with no gene match: 8. CDR3 length: 14 amino acids. DNA of the CDR3: TGTGCCAGCAGCCGATTTGCGGGAGAGGAGACCCAGTACTTC. Translation: CASSRFAGEETQYF.

In this sample, this clonotype turned up many times. V usage is TRBV11-2 and J usage is TRBJ2-5, with 7 bases fitting TRBD2. The CDR3 consists of 13 residues. After removal of 2 bases from V and 6 bases from J, the junction contained 3 bases not matched to a gene. CDR1 and CDR2 from the germline V gene are SGHAT and FQNNGV. In DNA form, the CDR3 reads TGTGCCAGCAGCTTAATGGGACTAAAGACCCAGTACTTC. It yields the protein CASSLMGLKTQYF.

Many counts were recorded for this clonotype. CDR3: CASSAASGDTGELFF. CDR3 bases: TGTGCCAGCAGTGCGGCTAGCGGAGACACCGGGGAGCTGTTTTTT. This sequence joins TRBV6-4 and TRBJ2-2, with 7 bases identical to TRBD2. CDR3 length: 15 residues. Germline V gene lookup returns CDR1 MRHNA and CDR2 SNTAGT. Trimming at V came to 4 bases and at J to 3 bases, leaving 5 bases not matched to a gene.

This clonotype showed up many times. In DNA, the CDR3 is TGTGCCAGCAGCTTAACTGCACTAGCGGGAGGATGGACCGGGGAGCTGTTTTTT. It specifies CASSLTALAGGWTGELFF. This rearrangement joins TRBV7-3 to TRBJ2-2; TRBD2 aligns across 12 bases. With 0 bases clipped from V and 5 bases from J, the junction kept 7 bases outside the gene matches. The CDR3 sequence is 18 residues long. CDR1 is SGHTA, CDR2 FQGTGA, per germline. Based on the CDR3 plus reference TRBV7-3 and TRBJ2-2, the full variable domain is GAGVSQTPSNKVTEKGKYVELRCDPISGHTALYWYRQSLGQGPEFLIYFQGTGAADDSGLPNDRFFAVRPEGSVSTLKIQRTERGDSAVYLCASSLTALAGGWTGELFFGEGSRLTVL.

The rearrangement links TRBV12-3 or TRBV12-4 to TRBJ1-2; possibly TRBD1 for D (5 bases). V shed 0 bases and J shed 4 bases, with 9 bases lying between them. The CDR3 consists of 14 residues. CDR3 sequence (DNA): TGTGCCAGCAGTTTAGCGCTCAGGGCCTATGGCTACACCTTC. Protein: CASSLALRAYGYTF.

This clonotype was observed at least ten times. The rearrangement uses TRBV4-1 and TRBJ1-2; D unresolved. CDR3 length: 16 amino acids. Germline V CDR1 and CDR2: MGHRA, YSYEKL. The V end lost 0 bases, the J end lost 4 bases, and 15 bases lay between the germline ends. CDR3 amino acids: CASSQDRQTNTYGYTF. In DNA form, the CDR3 reads TGCGCCAGCAGCCAAGATAGGCAGACAAATACCTATGGCTACACCTTC.

This clonotype was observed at least ten times. The chain links TRBV12-3 or TRBV12-4 to TRBJ1-5; 9 bases agree with TRBD1. V shed 0 bases, J shed 8 bases, and the junction held 20 bases outside the gene matches. This CDR3 is 20 amino acids long. CDR3 residues: CASSLAGSEKGQGLLEPQHF. The DNA for the CDR3 is TGTGCCAGCAGTTTAGCGGGGTCGGAAAAGGGACAGGGTCTTCTGGAGCCCCAGCATTTT.

The chain couples TRBV20-1 to TRBJ2-7; 9 bases agree with TRBD2. V shed 6 bases, J shed 3 bases, and the junction held 9 bases outside the gene matches. Germline V lookup: CDR1 DFQATT, CDR2 SNEGSKA (reference sequence). The CDR3 covers 14 residues. For the CDR3, the DNA is TGCAGTGCCTCGCCAATAGCGGGGGTCTACGAGCAGTACTTC. It yields the protein CSASPIAGVYEQYF.

This clonotype was seen repeatedly, ten times or more. The chain is built from TRBV6-5 and TRBJ1-6, with D possibly being TRBD1 (6 bases). The V end was cut by 6 bases, the J end by 5 bases, with 11 bases between. This CDR3 has 14 amino acids. Germline loops: CDR1 MNHEY, CDR2 SVGAGI. CDR3 loop: CASRTDRNNSPLHF. The CDR3 bases are TGTGCCAGCAGGACCGACAGGAATAATTCACCCCTCCACTTT.

This clonotype has ten or more counts. The CDR3 bases are TGTGCCAGCAGCTTAGCAGTGACAGGTATCGACGAGCAGTACTTC. Its protein product is CASSLAVTGIDEQYF. The chain has TRBV7-2 and TRBJ2-7; D is perhaps TRBD1 (6 bases). The CDR3 is made up of 15 amino acids. Trimming shortened V by 0 bases and J by 5 bases, and 14 bases separated the two germline ends. Germline CDR1 reads SGHTA; CDR2 reads FQGNSA.

This clonotype was seen at least ten times. The CDR3 region has the DNA TGTGCCAGCACCGGGGGGCCCGCGAACACCGGGGAGCTGTTTTTT. Residues: CASTGGPANTGELFF. The chain recombines TRBV6-1 with TRBJ2-2; D possibly corresponds to TRBD2 (7 bases). Trimming cost V 7 bases and J 0 bases, with 12 bases left between them. Looked up from germline, CDR1 is MNHNS and CDR2 is SASEGT. The CDR3 has 15 residues.

In its sample, this clonotype was seen a few times. The rearrangement uses TRBV7-3 and TRBJ1-2, with TRBD1 matching over 9 bases. Germline CDR1 and CDR2: SGHTA and FQGTGA. The V gene end was trimmed by 5 bases and the J gene end by 5 bases; junction bases not matched to a gene: 12. The CDR3 is made up of 16 amino acids. CDR3 bases: TGTGCCAGCAGCAACCGGGACAGGGCATCCCCGTATGGCTACACCTTC. Amino acids: CASSNRDRASPYGYTF.

This clonotype was recorded at least ten times. The rearrangement uses TRBV27 and TRBJ2-7; D call uncertain. V lost 8 bases, J lost 6 bases, and 11 bases lay in between. The CDR3 runs 11 residues. The germline gives CDR1 MNHEY, CDR2 SMNVEV (reference sequence). In DNA, the CDR3 is TGTGCCAGCGGCCCCGCCGCCGAGCAGTACTTC. As protein: CASGPAAEQYF.

This clonotype has a handful of counts. This chain uses TRBV30 with TRBJ2-7, with 7 nucleotides matching TRBD2. Per the germline V gene, CDR1 is GTSNPN and CDR2 is SVGIG (reference sequence). J lost 5 bases, V lost 4 bases, and 8 bases had no gene match. CDR3 length: 13 residues. CDR3 sequence: CAWTGLFTHEQYF. CDR3 nucleotides: TGTGCCTGGACGGGACTATTCACCCACGAGCAGTACTTC.

This clonotype was counted between two and nine times. V gene TRBV4-1 combines with J gene TRBJ1-5; D is unclear. CDR1 is MGHRA, CDR2 YSYEKL, per germline. V was pared by 2 bases and J by 3 bases, with 17 bases between. The CDR3 consists of 17 residues. This CDR3 reads CASSQSPKVPLNQPQHF. In DNA form, the CDR3 reads TGCGCCAGCAGCCAATCGCCGAAGGTTCCCCTCAATCAGCCCCAGCATTTT.

This clonotype was counted at least ten times. This sequence joins TRBV7-2 and TRBJ2-5, with a tentative D call TRBD1 (6 bases). Germline V lookup: CDR1 SGHTA, CDR2 FQGNSA. The CDR3 consists of 11 residues. V gave up 5 bases and J gave up 8 bases, with 9 bases separating them. The CDR3 protein is CASSQGTTQYF. Here the CDR3 DNA reads TGTGCCAGCAGCCAGGGGACCACCCAGTACTTC.

This chain joins TRBV5-1 and TRBJ2-7; tentatively, D is TRBD1 (6 bases). The germline gives CDR1 SGHRS, CDR2 YFSETQ. V was trimmed by 5 bases and J by 0 bases, leaving 15 bases between them. The CDR3 spans 15 residues. For the CDR3, the DNA is TGCGCCAGCAGGGGGGCGGCAGGGGTCTCCTACGAGCAGTACTTC. Translating gives CASRGAAGVSYEQYF.

This clonotype was recorded many times. The CDR3 DNA follows: TGTGCCAGCAGCCCCACCAATGACCACCCCCGATCCTACGAGCAGTACTTC. This gives the protein CASSPTNDHPRSYEQYF. This sequence joins TRBV6-2 or TRBV6-3 and TRBJ2-7, with D unresolved. Germline V lookup: CDR1 MNHEY, CDR2 SVGEGT. This CDR3 region has 17 residues. V lost 6 bases to trimming and J lost 1 base, with 22 bases between them.

The table lists this clonotype with many counts. This chain joins TRBV12-3 or TRBV12-4 and TRBJ1-1, with 9 bases fitting TRBD1. The length of the CDR3 is 12 residues. Trimming took 7 bases from V and 6 from J; bases not matched to a gene: 3. The CDR3 bases are TGTGCCAGCACCAGGACAGGGGCTGAAGCTTTCTTT. It is translated as CASTRTGAEAFF.